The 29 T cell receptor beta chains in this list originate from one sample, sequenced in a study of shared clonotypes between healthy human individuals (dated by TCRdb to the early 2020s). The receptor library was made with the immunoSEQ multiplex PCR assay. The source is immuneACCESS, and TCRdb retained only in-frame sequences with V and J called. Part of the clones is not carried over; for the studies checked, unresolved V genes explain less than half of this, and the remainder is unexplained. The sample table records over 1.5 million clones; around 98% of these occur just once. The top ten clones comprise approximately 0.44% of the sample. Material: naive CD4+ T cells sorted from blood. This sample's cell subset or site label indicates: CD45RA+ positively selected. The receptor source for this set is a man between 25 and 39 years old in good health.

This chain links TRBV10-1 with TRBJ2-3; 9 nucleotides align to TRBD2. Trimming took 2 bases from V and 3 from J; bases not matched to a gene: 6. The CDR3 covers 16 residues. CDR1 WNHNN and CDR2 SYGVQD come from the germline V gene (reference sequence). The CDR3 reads CASSERLAVGTDTQYF. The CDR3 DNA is TGCGCCAGCAGTGAGCGACTAGCGGTTGGAACAGATACGCAGTATTTT.

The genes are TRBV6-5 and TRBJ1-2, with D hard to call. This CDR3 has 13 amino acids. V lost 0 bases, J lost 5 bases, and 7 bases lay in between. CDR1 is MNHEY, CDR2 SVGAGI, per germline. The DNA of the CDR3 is TGTGCCAGCAGTTACTCGAGGAGTTATGGCTACACCTTC. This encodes CASSYSRSYGYTF.

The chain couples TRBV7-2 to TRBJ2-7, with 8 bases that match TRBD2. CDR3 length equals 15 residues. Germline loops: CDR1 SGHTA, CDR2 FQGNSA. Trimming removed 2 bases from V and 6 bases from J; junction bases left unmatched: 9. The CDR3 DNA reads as TGTGCCAGCAGCTTAATAGGGGGACTAGTTCCCGAGCAGTACTTC. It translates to CASSLIGGLVPEQYF.

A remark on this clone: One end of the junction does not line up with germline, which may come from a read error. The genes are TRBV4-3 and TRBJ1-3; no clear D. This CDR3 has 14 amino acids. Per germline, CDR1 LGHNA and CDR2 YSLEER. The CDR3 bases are TGCGCCAGCAGCCAACGGACGGCTGGAGACACCATATATTTT. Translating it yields CASSQRTAGDTIYF.

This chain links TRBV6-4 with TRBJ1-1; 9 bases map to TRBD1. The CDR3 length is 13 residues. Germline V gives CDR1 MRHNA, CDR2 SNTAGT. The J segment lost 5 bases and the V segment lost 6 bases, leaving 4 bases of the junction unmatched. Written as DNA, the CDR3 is TGTGCCAGCAGACAGGACAGGGGTACTGAAGCTTTCTTT. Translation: CASRQDRGTEAFF.

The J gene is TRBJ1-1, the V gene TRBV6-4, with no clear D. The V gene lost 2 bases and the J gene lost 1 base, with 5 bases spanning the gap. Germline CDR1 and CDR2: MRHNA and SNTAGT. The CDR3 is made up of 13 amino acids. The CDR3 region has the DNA TGTGCCAGCAGTGACCGATGGAACACTGAAGCTTTCTTT. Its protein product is CASSDRWNTEAFF.

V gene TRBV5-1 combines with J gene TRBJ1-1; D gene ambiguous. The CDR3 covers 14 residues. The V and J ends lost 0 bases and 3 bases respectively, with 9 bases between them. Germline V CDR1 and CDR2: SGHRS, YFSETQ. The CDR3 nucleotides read TGCGCCAGCAGCTTGGGGAATTGGGACACTGAAGCTTTCTTT. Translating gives CASSLGNWDTEAFF.

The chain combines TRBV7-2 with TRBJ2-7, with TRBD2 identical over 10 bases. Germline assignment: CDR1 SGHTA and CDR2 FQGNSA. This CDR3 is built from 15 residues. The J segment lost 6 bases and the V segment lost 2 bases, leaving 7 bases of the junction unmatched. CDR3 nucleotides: TGTGCCAGCAGCTTATGGCTAGCGGGAGTAGGCGAGCAGTACTTC. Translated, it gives CASSLWLAGVGEQYF.

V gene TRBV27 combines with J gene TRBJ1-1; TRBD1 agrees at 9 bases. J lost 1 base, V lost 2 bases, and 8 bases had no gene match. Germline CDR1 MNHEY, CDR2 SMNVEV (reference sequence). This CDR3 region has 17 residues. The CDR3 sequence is CASSLRTGTGPNTEAFF. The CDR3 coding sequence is TGTGCCAGCAGTTTAAGAACCGGGACAGGGCCGAACACTGAAGCTTTCTTT.

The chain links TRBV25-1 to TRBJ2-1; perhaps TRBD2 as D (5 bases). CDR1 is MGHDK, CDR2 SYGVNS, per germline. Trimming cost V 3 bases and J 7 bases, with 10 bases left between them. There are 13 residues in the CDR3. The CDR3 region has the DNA TGTGCCAGCAGTGACCTAGCCACTAATGAGCAGTTCTTC. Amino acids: CASSDLATNEQFF.

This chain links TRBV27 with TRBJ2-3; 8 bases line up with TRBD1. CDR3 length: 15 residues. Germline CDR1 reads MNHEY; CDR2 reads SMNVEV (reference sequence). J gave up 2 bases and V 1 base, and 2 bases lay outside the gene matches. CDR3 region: CASSLWDRYTDTQYF. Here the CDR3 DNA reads TGTGCCAGCAGTTTATGGGACAGGTACACAGATACGCAGTATTTT.

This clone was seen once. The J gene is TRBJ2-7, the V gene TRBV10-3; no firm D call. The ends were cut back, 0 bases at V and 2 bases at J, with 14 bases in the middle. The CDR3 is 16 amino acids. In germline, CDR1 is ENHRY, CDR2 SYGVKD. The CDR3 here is CAISESNIADTYEQYF. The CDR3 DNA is TGTGCCATCAGTGAGTCGAATATTGCTGACACCTACGAGCAGTACTTC.

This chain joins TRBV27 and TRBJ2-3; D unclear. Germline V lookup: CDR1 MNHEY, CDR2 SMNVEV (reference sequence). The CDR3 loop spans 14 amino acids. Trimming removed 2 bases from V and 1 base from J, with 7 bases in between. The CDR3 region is CASSLARRTDTQYF. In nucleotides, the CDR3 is TGTGCCAGCAGTTTAGCCAGGCGCACAGATACGCAGTATTTT.

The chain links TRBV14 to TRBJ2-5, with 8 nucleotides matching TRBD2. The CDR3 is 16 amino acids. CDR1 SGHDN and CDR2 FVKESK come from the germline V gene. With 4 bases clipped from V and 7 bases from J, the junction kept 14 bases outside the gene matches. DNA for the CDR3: TGTGCCAGCAGCCTAGGACTTAAGCGGGGGACCGGGACCCAGTACTTC. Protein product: CASSLGLKRGTGTQYF. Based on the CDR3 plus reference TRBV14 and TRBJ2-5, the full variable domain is EAGVTQFPSHSVIEKGQTVTLRCDPISGHDNLYWYRRVMGKEIKFLLHFVKESKQDESGMPNNRFLAERTGGTYSTLKVQPAELEDSGVYFCASSLGLKRGTGTQYFGPGTRLLVL.

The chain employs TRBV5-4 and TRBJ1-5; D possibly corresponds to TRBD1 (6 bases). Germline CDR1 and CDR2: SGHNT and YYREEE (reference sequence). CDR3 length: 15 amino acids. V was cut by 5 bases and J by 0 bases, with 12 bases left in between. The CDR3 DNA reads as TGTGCCAGCAGTTGGGGACACCATAGCAATCAGCCCCAGCATTTT. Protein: CASSWGHHSNQPQHF. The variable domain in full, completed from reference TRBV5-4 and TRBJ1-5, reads ETGVTQSPTHLIKTRGQQVTLRCSSQSGHNTVSWYQQALGQGPQFIFQYYREEENGRGNFPPRFSGLQFPNYSSELNVNALELDDSALYLCASSWGHHSNQPQHFGDGTRLSIL.

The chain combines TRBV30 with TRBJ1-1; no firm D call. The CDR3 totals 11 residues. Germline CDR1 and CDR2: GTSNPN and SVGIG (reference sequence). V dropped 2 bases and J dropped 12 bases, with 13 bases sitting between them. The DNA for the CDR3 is TGTGCCTGGAGTCCCAAGGAGCTCCCTTTCTTT. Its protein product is CAWSPKELPFF.

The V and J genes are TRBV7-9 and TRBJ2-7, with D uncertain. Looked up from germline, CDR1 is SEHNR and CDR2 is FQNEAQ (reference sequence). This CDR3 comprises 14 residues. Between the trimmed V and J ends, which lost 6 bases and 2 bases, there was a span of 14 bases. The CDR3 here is CASSSPKTTYEQYF. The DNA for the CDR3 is TGTGCCAGCAGTTCTCCCAAAACGACCTACGAGCAGTACTTC.

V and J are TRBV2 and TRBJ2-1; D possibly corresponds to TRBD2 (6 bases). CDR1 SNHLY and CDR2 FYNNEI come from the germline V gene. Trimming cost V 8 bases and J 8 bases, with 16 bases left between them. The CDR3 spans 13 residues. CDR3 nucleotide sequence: TGTGCCAGCCGATTAGAGGCTAGCGATGAGCAGTTCTTC. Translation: CASRLEASDEQFF.

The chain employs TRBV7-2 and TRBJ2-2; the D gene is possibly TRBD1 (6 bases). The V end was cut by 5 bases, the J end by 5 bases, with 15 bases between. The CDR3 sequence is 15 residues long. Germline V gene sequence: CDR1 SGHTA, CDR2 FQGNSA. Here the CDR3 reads CASSPASGHTGELFF. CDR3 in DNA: TGTGCCAGCAGCCCCGCCTCGGGACATACCGGGGAGCTGTTTTTT.

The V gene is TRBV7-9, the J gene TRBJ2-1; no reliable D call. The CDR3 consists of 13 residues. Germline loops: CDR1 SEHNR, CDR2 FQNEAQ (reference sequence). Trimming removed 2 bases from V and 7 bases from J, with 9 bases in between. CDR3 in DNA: TGTGCCAGCAGCTTATTTGGCCGAAATGAGCAGTTCTTC. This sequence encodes CASSLFGRNEQFF.

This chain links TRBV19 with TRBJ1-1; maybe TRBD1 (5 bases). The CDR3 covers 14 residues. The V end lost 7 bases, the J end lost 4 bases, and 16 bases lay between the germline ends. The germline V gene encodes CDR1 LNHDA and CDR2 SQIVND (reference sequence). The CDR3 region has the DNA TGTGCCAGTACTATCCGGGGGAGCGGCACTGAAGCTTTCTTT. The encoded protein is CASTIRGSGTEAFF.

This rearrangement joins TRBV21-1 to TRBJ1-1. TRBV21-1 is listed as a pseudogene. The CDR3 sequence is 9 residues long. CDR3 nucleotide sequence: TGTGCCAGCAGTAAAGAAGCTTTCTTT. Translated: CASSKEAFF.

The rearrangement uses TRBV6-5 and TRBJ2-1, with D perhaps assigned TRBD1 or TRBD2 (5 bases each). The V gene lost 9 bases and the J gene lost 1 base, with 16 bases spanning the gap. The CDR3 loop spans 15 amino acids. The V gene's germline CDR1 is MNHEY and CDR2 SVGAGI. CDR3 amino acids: CARIWGRGSYNEQFF. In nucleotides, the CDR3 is TGTGCCAGGATTTGGGGGAGAGGTTCCTACAATGAGCAGTTCTTC.

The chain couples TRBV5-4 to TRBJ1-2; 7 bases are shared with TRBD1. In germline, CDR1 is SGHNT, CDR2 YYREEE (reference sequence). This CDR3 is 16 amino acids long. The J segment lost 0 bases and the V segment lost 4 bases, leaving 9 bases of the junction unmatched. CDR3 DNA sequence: TGTGCCAGCAGCCCCTCCGGACAGGCCTCTAACTATGGCTACACCTTC. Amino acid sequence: CASSPSGQASNYGYTF.

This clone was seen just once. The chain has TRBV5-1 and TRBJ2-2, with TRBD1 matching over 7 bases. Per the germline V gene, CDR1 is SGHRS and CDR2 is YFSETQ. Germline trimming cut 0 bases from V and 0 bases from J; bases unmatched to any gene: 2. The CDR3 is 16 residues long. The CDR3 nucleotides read TGCGCCAGCAGCTTGGGGACAGGCTCGAACACCGGGGAGCTGTTTTTT. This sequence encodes CASSLGTGSNTGELFF.

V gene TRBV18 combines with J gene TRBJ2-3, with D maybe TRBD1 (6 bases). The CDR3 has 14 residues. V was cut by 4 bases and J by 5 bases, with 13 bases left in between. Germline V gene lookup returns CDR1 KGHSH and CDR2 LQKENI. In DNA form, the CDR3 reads TGTGCCAGCTCACGACAGGTACACGAAGATACGCAGTATTTT. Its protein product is CASSRQVHEDTQYF.

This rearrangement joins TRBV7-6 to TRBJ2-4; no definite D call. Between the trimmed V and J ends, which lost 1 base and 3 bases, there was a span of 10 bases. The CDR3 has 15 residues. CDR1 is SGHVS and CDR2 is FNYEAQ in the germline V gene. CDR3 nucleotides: TGTGCCAGCAGCTTAGTTCCCGAAGGCAAAAACATTCAGTACTTC. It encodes CASSLVPEGKNIQYF.

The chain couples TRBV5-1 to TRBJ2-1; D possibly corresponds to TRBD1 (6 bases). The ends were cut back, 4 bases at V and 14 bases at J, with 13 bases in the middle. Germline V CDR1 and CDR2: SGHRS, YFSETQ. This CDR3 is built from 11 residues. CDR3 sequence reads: CASSEQGQEFF. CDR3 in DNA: TGCGCCAGCAGCGAACAGGGTCAGGAGTTCTTC.

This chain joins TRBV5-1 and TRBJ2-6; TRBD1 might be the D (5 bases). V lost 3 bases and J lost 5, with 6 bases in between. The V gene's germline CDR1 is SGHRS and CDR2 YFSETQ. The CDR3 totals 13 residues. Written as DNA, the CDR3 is TGCGCCAGCAGCTCGGACAGGGCCAACGTCCTGACTTTC. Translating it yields CASSSDRANVLTF.